What follows are 9 T cell receptor beta chains derived from one specimen sequenced in a study of response to subunit inactivated influenza vaccine. TCRdb passed the RT-PCR reads through MiXCR, listing each CDR3 protein once. The sample lists approximately 500,000 distinct CDR3 sequences; roughly a quarter were seen once. These data also formed part of another study, on T cells expressing NK-cell markers. That work adds: In generating TCR beta cDNA, 5'RACE template switching with UMIs was used.

The sample here was CD4+ T cells sorted from PBMCs, taken 12 days after vaccination. These receptors were taken from a man aged 45 to 65 who received an inactivated influenza vaccine.

The rearrangement joins TRBV5-1 to TRBJ2-3; 9 bases agree with TRBD1. J was trimmed by 5 bases and V by 2 bases; bases with no gene match: 6. The CDR3 consists of 15 residues. Germline V gives CDR1 SGHRS, CDR2 YFSETQ. Here the CDR3 reads CASSFRDRERDTQYF. Written as DNA, the CDR3 is TGCGCCAGCAGCTTCCGGGACAGGGAGCGAGATACGCAGTATTTT.

J is TRBJ2-5 and V is TRBV11-2; the match to TRBD1 covers 10 bases. Germline CDR1 and CDR2: SGHAT and FQNNGV. The CDR3 sequence is 18 residues long. V shed 0 bases and J 10 bases; nucleotides not matched to a gene: 17. CDR3 bases: TGTGCCAGCAGCTTAGATGCCCGGACAGGGGGACCGGATAGGGACCAGTACTTC. Encoded protein: CASSLDARTGGPDRDQYF.

V usage is TRBV7-2 and J usage is TRBJ2-2, with 12 bases lining up with TRBD2. This CDR3 spans 17 amino acids. In germline, CDR1 is SGHTA, CDR2 FQGNSA. After removal of 1 base from V and 6 bases from J, the junction contained 6 bases not matched to a gene. The CDR3 bases are TGTGCCAGCAGCTTAGTAAGGACTAGCGGGAAGGCCGGGGAGCTGTTTTTT. It encodes CASSLVRTSGKAGELFF.

V gene TRBV14 combines with J gene TRBJ2-7, with TRBD1 identical over 11 bases. The junction had 8 bases not matched to a gene; V was cut back by 4 bases and J by 6 bases. This CDR3 has 15 amino acids. Germline V CDR1 and CDR2: SGHDN, FVKESK. The CDR3 bases are TGTGCCAGCAGCCCCGGGACAGGGGGGTCAAGCGAGCAGTACTTC. Amino acid sequence: CASSPGTGGSSEQYF.

This chain connects TRBV5-1 to TRBJ2-4; 11 bases map to TRBD2. Trimming cost V 4 bases and J 5 bases; bases outside gene matches: 5. This CDR3 is built from 15 residues. Germline V lookup: CDR1 SGHRS, CDR2 YFSETQ. CDR3 DNA sequence: TGCGCCAGCAGCAGACTAGCGGGGCTACAAAACATTCAGTACTTC. Protein: CASSRLAGLQNIQYF.

This clonotype came up once. CDR3 residues: CASSFISGELFF. For the CDR3, the DNA is TGTGCCAGCAGCTTCATATCCGGGGAGCTGTTTTTT. The chain uses TRBV7-3 and TRBJ2-2; D is undetermined. From germline, CDR1 is SGHTA and CDR2 FQGTGA. The CDR3 is 12 amino acids. The germline V and J ends were trimmed by 3 bases and 6 bases, with 5 bases remaining between them.

The chain links TRBV29-1 to TRBJ2-3, with D possibly matching TRBD1 (6 bases). The V end lost 4 bases, the J end lost 6 bases, and 11 bases lay between the germline ends. Germline V gives CDR1 SQVTM, CDR2 ANQGSEA. This CDR3 has 12 residues. CDR3 protein: CSVVQGRDTQYF. The CDR3 nucleotides read TGCAGCGTTGTCCAGGGGCGGGATACGCAGTATTTT.

The gene calls are TRBV20-1 and TRBJ2-7; no clear D. Deletions cut 2 bases from V and 0 bases from J, with 11 bases between. CDR3 length: 14 residues. CDR1 and CDR2 (germline): DFQATT, SNEGSKA (reference sequence). Written as DNA, the CDR3 is TGCAGTGCTAGAAAACAGCCCATCTCCTACGAGCAGTACTTC. It specifies CSARKQPISYEQYF.

The chain couples TRBV29-1 to TRBJ2-3; D is perhaps TRBD1 or TRBD2 (5 bases each). This CDR3 has 14 amino acids. The germline V gene encodes CDR1 SQVTM and CDR2 ANQGSEA. Deletions cut 4 bases from V and 4 bases from J, with 15 bases between. The CDR3 reads CSVGMRGGADTQYF. In DNA form, the CDR3 reads TGCAGCGTTGGTATGAGGGGTGGAGCAGATACGCAGTATTTT.